The sequence of this TCR beta chain was determined in a study of T cell responses to AZD1222 COVID-19 vaccine. Findings of the study overall: After two AZD1222 doses, spike-specific TCR breadth and depth rose versus day 0. Clonal diversity was possibly underestimated; the donors were predominantly white British and more often female.

The CDR3 is made up of 17 amino acids. Per germline, CDR1 SGDLS and CDR2 YYNGEE. Trimming stripped 4 bases from V and 7 bases from J, with 21 bases between. This table comes from immunoSEQ multiplex PCR, and its TCRdb copy is limited to in-frame clones, with some not included. Of about 99,000 clones listed, roughly nine tenths are singletons. Details on this clone: The antigen remains undetermined.

The specimen was peripheral blood, collected 28 days after the second AZD1222 dose. This sequence originates from an adult who received the AZD1222 COVID-19 vaccine. V usage is TRBV9 and J usage is TRBJ1-6; D is unclear. The CDR3 spells CASSPATPRTPNSPLHF. The CDR3 bases are TGTGCCAGCAGCCCCGCGACCCCACGGACCCCCAATTCACCCCTCCACTTT.